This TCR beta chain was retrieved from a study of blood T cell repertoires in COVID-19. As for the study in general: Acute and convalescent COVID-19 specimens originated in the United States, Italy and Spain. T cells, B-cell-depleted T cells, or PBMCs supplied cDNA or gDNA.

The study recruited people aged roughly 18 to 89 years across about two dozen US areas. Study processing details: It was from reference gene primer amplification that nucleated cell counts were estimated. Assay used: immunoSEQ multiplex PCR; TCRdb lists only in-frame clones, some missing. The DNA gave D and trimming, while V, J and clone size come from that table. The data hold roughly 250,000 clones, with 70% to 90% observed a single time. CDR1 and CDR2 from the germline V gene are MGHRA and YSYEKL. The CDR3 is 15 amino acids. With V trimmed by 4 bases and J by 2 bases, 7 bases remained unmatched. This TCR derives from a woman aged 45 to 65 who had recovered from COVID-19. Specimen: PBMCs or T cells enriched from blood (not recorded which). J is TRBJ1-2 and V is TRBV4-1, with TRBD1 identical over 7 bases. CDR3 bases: TGCGCCAGCAGCCTACAGGGGTCGTCAAACTATGGCTACACCTTC. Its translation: CASSLQGSSNYGYTF.